The 8 T cell receptor beta chains below all came from one sample that was sequenced in a study of beta chain features in type 1 diabetes. All of the isolated RNA was reverse transcribed, so expressed TCRB transcripts were sequenced. Measured with immunoSEQ multiplex PCR; TCRdb has only the in-frame clones, and not every one. This table holds 400,000 to 550,000 clones, more than 9.5% found once. Material: naive CD4+ T cells from blood. These receptors all come from a woman aged 18-29 years in good health.

This clone was seen more than once but under ten times. The rearrangement uses TRBV4-1 and TRBJ2-3, with 7 bases that match TRBD1. V shed 3 bases, J shed 5 bases, and the junction held 11 bases outside the gene matches. The CDR3 is made up of 16 amino acids. Per the germline V gene, CDR1 is MGHRA and CDR2 is YSYEKL. The CDR3 sequence is CASSHPTGRDRDTQYF. The CDR3 bases are TGCGCCAGCAGCCATCCGACAGGGAGAGATCGAGATACGCAGTATTTT.

This clone was detected only a few times. The chain is built from TRBV4-1 and TRBJ2-3, with 9 bases lining up with TRBD1. Trimming cost V 2 bases and J 3 bases; bases outside gene matches: 6. The germline V gene encodes CDR1 MGHRA and CDR2 YSYEKL. This CDR3 spans 16 amino acids. The CDR3 sequence: CASSQYRGRGTDTQYF. DNA for the CDR3: TGCGCCAGCAGCCAATACAGGGGGCGCGGGACAGATACGCAGTATTTT.

This clone has just a few counts. V is TRBV29-1 and J is TRBJ1-1, with unresolved D. The CDR3 is 15 amino acids. With 1 base removed from V and 2 bases from J, the gap between germline ends came to 14 bases. Germline CDR1 is SQVTM and CDR2 is ANQGSEA. CDR3 nucleotides: TGCAGCGTTGAAGGGCCGACCGGGGTCAACACTGAAGCTTTCTTT. Translation: CSVEGPTGVNTEAFF.

This clone was picked up a small number of times. J is TRBJ1-1 and V is TRBV29-1, with D perhaps matching TRBD1 (5 bases). Germline CDR1 SQVTM, CDR2 ANQGSEA. V lost 6 bases and J 0 bases, leaving 11 bases between the germline ends. There are 13 residues in the CDR3. CDR3 sequence (DNA): TGCAGCGTCCACAGGATATTGAACACTGAAGCTTTCTTT. Amino acids: CSVHRILNTEAFF.

CDR3: CASSTSGQGGEAFF. The CDR3 DNA sequence: TGTGCCAGCAGTACATCGGGACAGGGGGGCGAAGCTTTCTTT. V usage is TRBV28 and J usage is TRBJ1-1, with 11 nucleotides matching TRBD1. CDR1 and CDR2 (germline): MDHEN, SYDVKM. The CDR3 is made up of 14 amino acids. V lost 5 bases and J lost 8; bases outside the gene matches: 7.

The chain uses TRBV7-9 and TRBJ2-1; 9 nucleotides match TRBD1. V gave up 5 bases and J gave up 1 base; unmatched junction bases: 6. In germline, CDR1 is SEHNR, CDR2 FQNEAQ (reference sequence). This CDR3 is built from 16 residues. As DNA, the CDR3 is TGTGCCAGCAGCCACGCCGGGACAGGGTCCTACAATGAGCAGTTCTTC. This sequence encodes CASSHAGTGSYNEQFF.

This sequence joins TRBV6-6 and TRBJ2-5, with 8 bases lining up with TRBD2. This CDR3 has 15 residues. Per germline, CDR1 MNHNY and CDR2 SVGAGI (reference sequence). The trim removed 8 bases at V and 3 bases at J, leaving 11 bases unmatched. CDR3 sequence: CASRHTGGDEETQYF. In nucleotides, the CDR3 is TGTGCCAGCCGTCACACGGGGGGGGATGAAGAGACCCAGTACTTC.

Only a few counts were recorded for this clone. The gene calls are TRBV15 and TRBJ2-2; D unclear. In germline, CDR1 is LNHNV, CDR2 YYDKDF (reference sequence). The CDR3 sequence is 12 residues long. The V end lost 2 bases, the J end lost 6 bases, and 4 bases lay between the germline ends. The CDR3 DNA follows: TGTGCCACCAGCAGAATGGCCGGGGAGCTGTTTTTT. Encoded protein: CATSRMAGELFF.